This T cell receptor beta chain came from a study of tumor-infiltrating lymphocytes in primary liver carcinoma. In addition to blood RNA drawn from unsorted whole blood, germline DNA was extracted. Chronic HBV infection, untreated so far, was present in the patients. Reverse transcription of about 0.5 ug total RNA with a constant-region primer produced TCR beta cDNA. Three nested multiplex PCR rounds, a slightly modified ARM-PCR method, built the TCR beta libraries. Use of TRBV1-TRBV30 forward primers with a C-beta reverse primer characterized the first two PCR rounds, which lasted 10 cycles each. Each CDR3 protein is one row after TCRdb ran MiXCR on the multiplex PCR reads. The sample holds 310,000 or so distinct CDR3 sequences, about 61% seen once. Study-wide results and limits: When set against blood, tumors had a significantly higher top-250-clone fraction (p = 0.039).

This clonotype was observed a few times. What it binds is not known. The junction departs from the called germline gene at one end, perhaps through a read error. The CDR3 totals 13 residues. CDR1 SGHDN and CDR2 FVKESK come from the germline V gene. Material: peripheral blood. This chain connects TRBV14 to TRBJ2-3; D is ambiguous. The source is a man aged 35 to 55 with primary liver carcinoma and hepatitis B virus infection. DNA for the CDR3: TGTGCCGGCAGCCAAGATTGGGCAGATACGCAGTATTTT. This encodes CAGSQDWADTQYF.